The 17 T cell receptor beta chains below all came from one sample that was sequenced in a study of siplizumab effects on memory and regulatory T cells. Sequencing used immunoSEQ multiplex PCR; TCRdb keeps in-frame clones, though not all of them. The sample holds fewer than 60,000 clones, nearly 95% seen once. Input material: CD8+ T cells sorted from blood. The origin of the receptors is a human donor in good health.

This chain joins TRBV5-5 and TRBJ2-1; D remains unclear. CDR1 and CDR2 from the germline V gene are SGHKS and YYEKEE (reference sequence). The CDR3 sequence is 13 residues long. Trimming removed 2 bases from V and 4 bases from J, with 7 bases in between. CDR3 in amino acids: CASSFRGYNEQFF. The CDR3, as DNA: TGTGCCAGCAGCTTTCGCGGATACAATGAGCAGTTCTTC.

This chain connects TRBV9 to TRBJ2-7, with 9 bases fitting TRBD2. The CDR3 covers 16 residues. From germline, CDR1 is SGDLS and CDR2 YYNGEE. V lost 3 bases, J lost 3 bases, and 10 bases stayed unmatched. In DNA, the CDR3 is TGTGCCAGCAGCGCCGGACTAGCGAACTCCCACTACGAGCAGTACTTC. It translates to CASSAGLANSHYEQYF. Using reference TRBV9 and TRBJ2-7 for the parts outside the CDR3, the full variable domain is DSGVTQTPKHLITATGQRVTLRCSPRSGDLSVYWYQQSLDQGLQFLIQYYNGEERAKGNILERFSAQQFPDLHSELNLSSLELGDSALYFCASSAGLANSHYEQYFGPGTRLTVT.

The chain joins TRBV19 to TRBJ2-2; TRBD2 aligns across 12 bases. The germline CDR1 and CDR2 sequences are LNHDA and SQIVND (reference sequence). The CDR3 consists of 18 residues. J lost 3 bases, V lost 5 bases, and 10 bases had no gene match. The CDR3 DNA follows: TGTGCCAGTAGTTTCCGACTAGCGGGAGATTCCTACACCGGGGAGCTGTTTTTT. The encoded protein is CASSFRLAGDSYTGELFF. The whole variable domain, remainder taken from reference TRBV19 and TRBJ2-2, is DGGITQSPKYLFRKEGQNVTLSCEQNLNHDAMYWYRQDPGQGLRLIYYSQIVNDFQKGDIAEGYSVSREKKESFPLTVTSAQKNPTAFYLCASSFRLAGDSYTGELFFGEGSRLTVL.

The chain uses TRBV5-1 and TRBJ2-1, with D uncertain. The CDR3 runs 16 residues. Germline V gene sequence: CDR1 SGHRS, CDR2 YFSETQ. Trimming removed 1 base at V and 1 base at J, with 12 bases between. The CDR3 region has the DNA TGCGCCAGCAGCTTGAGTACAGTTATTTCCTACAATGAGCAGTTCTTC. As protein: CASSLSTVISYNEQFF.

This sequence joins TRBV27 and TRBJ2-7; no definite D call. The V end was cut by 4 bases, the J end by 0 bases, with 4 bases between. The V gene's germline CDR1 is MNHEY and CDR2 SMNVEV (reference sequence). CDR3 size: 12 residues. For the CDR3, the DNA is TGTGCCAGCAGTTCAAGCTCCTACGAGCAGTACTTC. Protein product: CASSSSSYEQYF.

This sequence joins TRBV19 and TRBJ2-3; D call uncertain. The germline CDR1 and CDR2 sequences are LNHDA and SQIVND (reference sequence). V lost 5 bases, J lost 0 bases, and 6 bases lay in between. The CDR3 is 13 amino acids. CDR3 loop: CASSQTSTDTQYF. In nucleotides, the CDR3 is TGTGCCAGTAGTCAGACTAGCACAGATACGCAGTATTTT.

The CDR3 sequence is CASSLIRAEGYNEQFF. The CDR3 DNA sequence: TGTGCCAGCAGCTTAATTCGGGCGGAAGGGTACAATGAGCAGTTCTTC. The rearrangement uses TRBV27 and TRBJ2-1; D is unclear. V shed 6 bases and J shed 4 bases, with 19 bases lying between them. CDR1 and CDR2 from the germline V gene are MNHEY and SMNVEV (reference sequence). The CDR3 contains 16 residues.

The chain uses TRBV28 and TRBJ1-2; a possible D gene is TRBD1 (5 bases). Germline V CDR1 and CDR2: MDHEN, SYDVKM. The CDR3 sequence is 13 residues long. The V end was cut by 7 bases, the J end by 0 bases, with 9 bases between. This chain's CDR3 is CASNPRANYGYTF. The CDR3 region has the DNA TGTGCCAGCAACCCCAGGGCTAACTATGGCTACACCTTC.

V and J are TRBV2 and TRBJ2-7; D possibly matches TRBD1 or TRBD2 (5 bases each). This CDR3 is built from 15 residues. Germline V lookup: CDR1 SNHLY, CDR2 FYNNEI. V was trimmed by 5 bases and J by 0 bases, leaving 14 bases between them. CDR3 protein: CASSSVGTDSYEQYF. CDR3 nucleotide sequence: TGTGCCAGCAGTTCTGTCGGGACGGACTCCTACGAGCAGTACTTC.

This chain uses TRBV5-6 with TRBJ1-2, with D possibly matching TRBD1 (6 bases). V gave up 0 bases and J gave up 8 bases, with 11 bases separating them. Germline CDR1 SGHDT, CDR2 YYEEEE. CDR3 length: 13 residues. CDR3 bases: TGTGCCAGCAGCTTGGCCCGGGGGCAAGGCTACACCTTC. Encoded protein: CASSLARGQGYTF.

The CDR3 bases are TGTGCCAGCAGTTCCGGTCGAAGTAGACGGGAGGAGCTGTTTTTT. Protein product: CASSSGRSRREELFF. The V and J genes are TRBV28 and TRBJ2-2; a weak D match, TRBD2 (5 bases). CDR3 length equals 15 residues. Germline values: CDR1 MDHEN, CDR2 SYDVKM. V lost 4 bases and J lost 10, with 19 bases in between.

The V gene is TRBV7-8, the J gene TRBJ1-5, with TRBD1 as a possible D gene (6 bases). Deletions cut 4 bases from V and 7 bases from J, with 20 bases between. The CDR3 has 16 residues. The germline V gene encodes CDR1 SGHVS and CDR2 FQNEAQ. The CDR3 nucleotides read TGTGCCAGCAGCTCCCAGGACGGGACATCGGGACAGCCCCAGCATTTT. It yields the protein CASSSQDGTSGQPQHF.

The chain has TRBV6-6 and TRBJ2-6, with D maybe TRBD2 (5 bases). V gave up 2 bases and J gave up 2 bases, with 7 bases separating them. Germline assignment: CDR1 MNHNY and CDR2 SVGAGI (reference sequence). This CDR3 contains 15 residues. For the CDR3, the DNA is TGTGCCAGCAGTTACGAGGGAACTGGGGCCAACGTCCTGACTTTC. The encoded protein is CASSYEGTGANVLTF.

The V and J genes are TRBV2 and TRBJ1-1, with 8 bases matching TRBD1. The CDR3 is 13 amino acids. V gave up 7 bases and J gave up 4 bases; unmatched junction bases: 5. Germline CDR1 and CDR2: SNHLY and FYNNEI. This chain's CDR3 is CASNKQGGTEAFF. CDR3 bases: TGTGCCAGCAATAAACAGGGGGGCACTGAAGCTTTCTTT.

This clone was seen more than once but under ten times. V gene TRBV19 combines with J gene TRBJ2-1; no clear D. The germline V gene has CDR1 LNHDA and CDR2 SQIVND (reference sequence). Trimming left V 1 base short and J 14 bases short, with 9 bases between. The CDR3 loop spans 11 amino acids. In DNA, the CDR3 is TGTGCCAGTAGTATAGGCTTGGTGAAGTTCTTC. Encoded protein: CASSIGLVKFF.

Concerning this clone itself: The sample carries other DNA sequences with the same CDR3. The gene calls are TRBV4-1 and TRBJ2-1; tentative D call: TRBD2 (6 bases). V lost 3 bases to trimming and J lost 7 bases, with 16 bases between them. The CDR3 runs 15 residues. Germline CDR1 and CDR2: MGHRA and YSYEKL. The CDR3, as DNA: TGCGCCAGCAGCCATTGGGACTTATCCCCAAATGAGCAGTTCTTC. It yields the protein CASSHWDLSPNEQFF.

This chain connects TRBV4-2 to TRBJ2-1; the D call may be TRBD1 or TRBD2 (6 bases each). CDR1 and CDR2 (germline): LGHNA, YNFKEQ. Trimming removed 3 bases from V and 1 base from J, with 13 bases in between. The CDR3 runs 16 residues. DNA for the CDR3: TGTGCCAGCAGCCATGAAGGGGGAGGTTCCTACAATGAGCAGTTCTTC. Amino acid sequence: CASSHEGGGSYNEQFF.